This entry features one TCR beta chain sequence. These data originate in a study of T cells in tuberculosis. Study at large: In South Africa, adults with active tuberculosis were compared with IGRA-negative and latently infected IGRA-positive adolescents.

The data were produced by immunoSEQ multiplex PCR, yet TCRdb's version contains in-frame clones alone and is incomplete. In the table there are some 20,000 clones, around 91% of which are singletons. The source material was PBMCs. The clonotype was recovered from a donor aged 5 to 30 with latent tuberculosis or without tuberculosis infection.

Here the CDR3 reads CAISGGESTNTEAFF. The CDR3 nucleotides read TGTGCCATCAGTGGGGGCGAGAGCACGAACACTGAAGCTTTCTTT. The V call is TRBV10-3, the J call TRBJ1-1; TRBD1 is a possible D gene (5 bases). This CDR3 is 15 amino acids long. Germline V lookup: CDR1 ENHRY, CDR2 SYGVKD. Trimming pared 4 bases from V and 1 base from J, leaving 13 bases between.